Sequencing of this T cell receptor (beta chain) was carried out in a study of T cells in localized non-small cell lung cancer. TCRdb's copy holds only in-frame clones and misses some; the assay was immunoSEQ multiplex PCR. The table has more than 2,000 clones, more than 25% seen once; the top ten hold roughly 6%. This clone has only a few counts. This CDR3 has 16 amino acids. Germline V gene sequence: CDR1 LNHNV, CDR2 YYDKDF (reference sequence). V was trimmed by 3 bases and J by 7 bases, leaving 19 bases between them. The sequence was obtained from a woman aged 40-75 years with stage I lung adenocarcinoma. Material: lung tumor tissue, obtained before any cancer treatment. This chain links TRBV15 with TRBJ2-1; TRBD1 or TRBD2 may be the D gene (5 bases each). CDR3 coding DNA: TGTGCCACCAGCAGTTTGGGACCTCGGAAGTCAAATGAGCAGTTCTTC. It translates to CATSSLGPRKSNEQFF.